The rows below give T cell receptor beta chains drawn from one sample of a study of blood T cell repertoires in COVID-19. Data came from immunoSEQ multiplex PCR; TCRdb stores just in-frame clones and leaves some out. The sample includes 360,000 or so clones, roughly 89% seen only once; the top ten take around 7%. Sequencing was carried out using peripheral blood. The receptors derive from a young man with active or convalescent COVID-19. Both conserved end residues are part of each CDR3. A clone size is listed for some rows: how often the clone was seen (once, few, many), or a class if it is expanded.

j_call clone_size cdr3_length v_call cdr3_aa
TRBJ2-5 NA 16 TRBV3-1/TRBV3-2 CASSQVRGNAAETQYF
TRBJ2-7 NA 15 TRBV9 CASSVDGRAVDEQYF
TRBJ2-7 NA 15 TRBV9 CASSGRDRVFYEQYF
TRBJ2-2 NA 16 TRBV7-9 CASSLGPRANTGELFF
TRBJ2-5 NA 16 TRBV7-7 CASSLNSGGIQETQYF
TRBJ2-6 NA 17 TRBV19 CASSPADTVSGANVLTF
TRBJ2-2 NA 17 TRBV7-9 CASSLGTGTVNTGELFF
TRBJ2-6 NA 14 TRBV5-1 CASKPSAGANVLTF
TRBJ2-7 NA 15 TRBV18 CASSPSGGYYYEQYF
TRBJ1-1 NA 13 TRBV5-6 CASSFQANTEAFF
TRBJ2-2 NA 17 TRBV7-9 CASSGSQDRDYTGELFF
TRBJ2-7 NA 12 TRBV19 CASTGTDQNEYF
TRBJ1-6 once 14 TRBV9 CASSEGQFNSPLHF
TRBJ2-5 NA 16 TRBV24-1 CATSVQGTSGRETQYF
TRBJ2-7 NA 13 TRBV29-1 CSVRTSGSYEQYF
TRBJ2-5 NA 18 TRBV4-3 CASSQNGGVLAGGETQYF
TRBJ1-4 NA 14 TRBV5-6 CASSFVGANEKLFF
TRBJ2-5 NA 14 TRBV7-2 CASSKTGVQETQYF
TRBJ1-1 NA 15 TRBV6-4 CASRDREIMNTEAFF
TRBJ2-7 NA 15 TRBV9 CASSPRLATTYEQYF
TRBJ2-1 NA 15 TRBV28 CASSLSMSVYNEQFF
TRBJ1-2 once 13 TRBV27 CASSFGPNYGYTF
TRBJ1-2 NA 14 TRBV6-2/TRBV6-3 CASTPRTDLYGYTF
TRBJ1-1 NA 14 TRBV11-3 CASSLTGLGTEAFF
TRBJ2-5 NA 15 TRBV29-1 CSVAQGQGATETQYF
TRBJ1-1 NA 12 TRBV5-6 CASSWDSTEAFF
TRBJ2-1 NA 16 TRBV7-3 CASSKQVTLAYNEQFF
TRBJ2-5 NA 11 TRBV6-2/TRBV6-3 CASSTRETQYF
TRBJ2-3 NA 15 TRBV11-2 CASSPRVPGTDTQYF
TRBJ2-5 NA 19 TRBV4-3 CASSQDPSGGIGSGETQYF
TRBJ1-4 once 15 TRBV18 CASSRSGGSNEKLFF
TRBJ2-1 many 15 TRBV7-3 CASSLEGLSYNEQFF
TRBJ2-6 NA 18 TRBV7-3 CASSPLGSGSSGANVLTF